The clone carrying this T cell receptor (beta chain) was seen ten or more times. Its target is not known. Stated time point: newly diagnosed GD, antithyroid drugs for less than 3 months. The TCR library was made from RNA that had been extracted from PBMCs in TRIzol. Both iRepertoire HTBI primers and Arm-PCR of CDR3 regions were used to build the TCR beta libraries. Source study methods: Identified across the samples were around 62 TRBV segments and roughly 14 TRBJ segments. Each CDR3 protein gets one entry after TCRdb re-called the multiplex PCR reads with MiXCR. TCRdb's processing, not the study's, gives the V and J calls here. The table records 500,000 or so distinct CDR3 sequences, around 15% of them present only once. This entry is derived from a study of regulatory T cells in long-lasting Graves disease. In germline, CDR1 is SGHRS, CDR2 YFSETQ. The CDR3 covers 16 residues. V lost 4 bases to trimming and J lost 4 bases; unmatched junction nucleotides: 12.

Overall study results and limits: Newly diagnosed disease favored TRBV20-1 and TRBJ2-1 over persistent disease.

The same data also contributed to another study, on T cells in Graves' hyperthyroidism and ophthalmopathy. That source adds: Uncontrolled infections, other autoimmune diseases, pregnancy or lactation led to exclusion of patients. It was a median approximately 7.1 months before onset that the model predicted ophthalmopathy.

The material was peripheral blood mononuclear cells (PBMCs), obtained at new diagnosis, from a patient treated with antithyroid drugs. The chain combines TRBV5-1 with TRBJ1-1; 8 bases align to TRBD1. The receptor was derived from a middle-aged woman with Graves disease. The CDR3 protein is CASSRTASGGRTEAFF. The CDR3 DNA reads TGCGCCAGCAGCAGGACTGCCTCAGGGGGCCGCACTGAAGCTTTCTTT. The full variable domain, its missing parts supplied by reference TRBV5-1 and TRBJ1-1, is KAGVTQTPRYLIKTRGQQVTLSCSPISGHRSVSWYQQTPGQGLQFLFEYFSETQRNKGNFPGRFSGRQFSNSRSEMNVSTLELGDSALYLCASSRTASGGRTEAFFGQGTRLTVV.